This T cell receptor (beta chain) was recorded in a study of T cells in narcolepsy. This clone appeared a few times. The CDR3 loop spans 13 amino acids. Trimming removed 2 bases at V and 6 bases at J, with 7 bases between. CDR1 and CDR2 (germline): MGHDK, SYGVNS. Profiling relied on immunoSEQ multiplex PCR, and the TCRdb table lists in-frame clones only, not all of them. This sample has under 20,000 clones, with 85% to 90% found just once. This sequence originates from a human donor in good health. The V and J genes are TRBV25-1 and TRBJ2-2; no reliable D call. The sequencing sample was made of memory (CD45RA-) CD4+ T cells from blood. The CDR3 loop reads CASSELSAGELFF. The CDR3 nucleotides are TGTGCCAGCAGTGAACTCAGTGCCGGGGAGCTGTTTTTT.